The rows below give T cell receptor beta chains drawn from one sample of a study of T cell repertoires in cytomegalovirus infection. TCRdb analysed the reads with MiXCR anew, one entry per CDR3 protein. Of around 630,000 distinct CDR3 sequences listed, approximately 24% are singletons. The specimen was CD8+ T cells from PBMCs. Receptors were obtained from a human donor in good health (CMV status not recorded). Some clones in this sample may be carry-over from other donors' samples. The CDR3 runs from the conserved cysteine through the conserved F or W. D genes are given only for firm matches. Clone size is stated in some rows and not others, as once, few, many or a class when expanded.

. TRBJ1-1 13 . TRBV19 CASSRGEVTEAFF TGTGCCAGTAGTAGGGGAGAAGTCACTGAAGCTTTCTTT
. TRBJ2-5 11 many TRBV12-3/TRBV12-4 CASRYRETQYF TGTGCCAGCAGGTACAGAGAGACCCAGTACTTC
TRBD1 TRBJ2-7 15 few TRBV10-2 CASSATGGAPREQYF TGCGCCAGCAGCGCTACAGGGGGCGCCCCGCGAGAGCAGTACTTC
. TRBJ1-2 14 few TRBV28 CASSLGGEDYGYTF TGTGCCAGCAGTTTGGGGGGCGAAGACTATGGCTACACCTTC
. TRBJ2-1 16 . TRBV2 CASSVNGGSSCNEQFF TGTGCCAGCAGTGTAAACGGTGGGAGCTCCTGCAATGAGCAGTTCTTC
TRBD1 TRBJ2-7 15 . TRBV28 CASSSRDRGLREQYF TGTGCCAGCAGTTCTCGGGACAGGGGGTTAAGAGAGCAGTACTTC
. TRBJ1-5 13 . TRBV20-1 CSADGSRNQPQHF TGCAGTGCTGATGGGAGTCGCAATCAGCCCCAGCATTTT
TRBD1 TRBJ2-1 14 . TRBV24-1 CATMPGQGLNEQFF TGTGCCACCATGCCGGGACAGGGTCTTAATGAGCAGTTCTTC
TRBD1 TRBJ2-2 16 . TRBV13 CASSPGTGLLSGELFF TGTGCCAGCAGCCCCGGGACAGGGTTGCTTTCCGGGGAGCTGTTTTTT
. TRBJ1-2 13 few TRBV7-8 CASSFWTAYGYTF TGTGCCAGCAGCTTTTGGACAGCCTATGGCTACACCTTC
. TRBJ2-7 15 . TRBV12-3/TRBV12-4 CASSLFVGSSYEQYF TGTGCCAGCAGTTTATTCGTCGGGAGCTCCTACGAGCAGTACTTC